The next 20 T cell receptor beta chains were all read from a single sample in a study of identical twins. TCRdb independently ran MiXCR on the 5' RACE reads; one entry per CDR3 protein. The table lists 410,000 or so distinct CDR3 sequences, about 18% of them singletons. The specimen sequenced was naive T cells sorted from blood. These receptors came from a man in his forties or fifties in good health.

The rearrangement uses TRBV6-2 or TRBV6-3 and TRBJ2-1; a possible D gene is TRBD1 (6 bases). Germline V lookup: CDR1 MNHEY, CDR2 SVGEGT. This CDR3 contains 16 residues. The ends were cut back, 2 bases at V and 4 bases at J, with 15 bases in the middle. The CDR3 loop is CASSYIGGDSYNEQFF. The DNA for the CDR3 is TGTGCCAGCAGTTACATAGGGGGTGACAGTTACAATGAGCAGTTCTTC.

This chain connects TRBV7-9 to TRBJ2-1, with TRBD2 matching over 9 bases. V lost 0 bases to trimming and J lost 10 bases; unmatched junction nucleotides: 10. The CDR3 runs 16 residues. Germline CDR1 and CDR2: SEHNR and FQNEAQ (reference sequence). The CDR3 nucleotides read TGTGCCAGCAGCTTAGCCGGTAGCGGGAGTTTTCGGGAGCAGTTCTTC. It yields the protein CASSLAGSGSFREQFF. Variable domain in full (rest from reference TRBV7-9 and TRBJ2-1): DTGVSQNPRHKITKRGQNVTFRCDPISEHNRLYWYRQTLGQGPEFLTYFQNEAQLEKSRLLSDRFSAERPKGSFSTLEIQRTEQGDSAMYLCASSLAGSGSFREQFFGPGTRLTVL.

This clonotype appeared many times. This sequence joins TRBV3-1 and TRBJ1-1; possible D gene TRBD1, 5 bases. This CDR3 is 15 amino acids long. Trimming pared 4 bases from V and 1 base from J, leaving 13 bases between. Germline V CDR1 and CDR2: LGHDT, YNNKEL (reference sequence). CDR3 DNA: TGTGCCAGCAGCCGGCAGGGCTCCCGGAACACTGAAGCTTTCTTT. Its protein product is CASSRQGSRNTEAFF.

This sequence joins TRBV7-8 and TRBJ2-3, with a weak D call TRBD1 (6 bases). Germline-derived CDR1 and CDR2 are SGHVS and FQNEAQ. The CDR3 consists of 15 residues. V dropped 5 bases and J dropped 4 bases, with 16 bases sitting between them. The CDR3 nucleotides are TGTGCCAGCAGCCCAAGGACAGCGTCCTCAGATACGCAGTATTTT. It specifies CASSPRTASSDTQYF.

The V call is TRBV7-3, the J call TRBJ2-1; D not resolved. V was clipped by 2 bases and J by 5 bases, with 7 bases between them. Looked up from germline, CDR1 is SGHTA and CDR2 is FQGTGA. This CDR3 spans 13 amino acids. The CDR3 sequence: CASSLSSNNEQFF. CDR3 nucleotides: TGTGCCAGCAGCTTATCTTCTAACAATGAGCAGTTCTTC.

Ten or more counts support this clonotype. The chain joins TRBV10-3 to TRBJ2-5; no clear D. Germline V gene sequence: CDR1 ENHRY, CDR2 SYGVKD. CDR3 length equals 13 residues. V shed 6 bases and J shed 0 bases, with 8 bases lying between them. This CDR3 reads CAISQVNQETQYF. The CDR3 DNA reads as TGTGCCATCAGCCAGGTTAACCAAGAGACCCAGTACTTC.

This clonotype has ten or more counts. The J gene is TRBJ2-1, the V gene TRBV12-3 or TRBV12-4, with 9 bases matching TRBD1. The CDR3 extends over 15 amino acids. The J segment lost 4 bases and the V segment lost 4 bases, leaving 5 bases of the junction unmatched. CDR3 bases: TGTGCCAGCAGTTCCGGGACAGGGATTTACAATGAGCAGTTCTTC. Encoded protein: CASSSGTGIYNEQFF.

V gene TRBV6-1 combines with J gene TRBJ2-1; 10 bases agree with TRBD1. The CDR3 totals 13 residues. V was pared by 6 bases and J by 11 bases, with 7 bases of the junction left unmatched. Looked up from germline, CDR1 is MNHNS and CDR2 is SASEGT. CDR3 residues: CASRPGTGDKQFF. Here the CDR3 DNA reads TGTGCCAGCAGACCCGGGACAGGGGACAAGCAGTTCTTC.

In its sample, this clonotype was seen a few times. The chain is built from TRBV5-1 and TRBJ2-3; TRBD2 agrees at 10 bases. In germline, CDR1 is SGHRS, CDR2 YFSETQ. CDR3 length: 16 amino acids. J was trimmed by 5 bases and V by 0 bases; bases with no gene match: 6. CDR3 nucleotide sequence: TGCGCCAGCAGCTTGGCTCTAGCGGGGGCCGGAGATACGCAGTATTTT. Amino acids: CASSLALAGAGDTQYF.

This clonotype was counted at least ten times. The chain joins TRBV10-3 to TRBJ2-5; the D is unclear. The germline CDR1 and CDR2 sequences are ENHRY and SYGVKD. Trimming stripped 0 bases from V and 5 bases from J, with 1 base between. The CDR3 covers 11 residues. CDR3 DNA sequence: TGTGCCATCAGTGAGTCGGAGACCCAGTACTTC. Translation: CAISESETQYF.

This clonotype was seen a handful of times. The chain's CDR3 is CSATGTGEYSNQPQHF. CDR3 coding DNA: TGCAGTGCGACCGGGACAGGGGAATATAGCAATCAGCCCCAGCATTTT. The rearrangement joins TRBV20-1 to TRBJ1-5; 10 nucleotides match TRBD1. The CDR3 runs 16 residues. J was trimmed by 0 bases and V by 6 bases; bases with no gene match: 8. Germline V gene data show CDR1 as DFQATT and CDR2 as SNEGSKA (reference sequence).

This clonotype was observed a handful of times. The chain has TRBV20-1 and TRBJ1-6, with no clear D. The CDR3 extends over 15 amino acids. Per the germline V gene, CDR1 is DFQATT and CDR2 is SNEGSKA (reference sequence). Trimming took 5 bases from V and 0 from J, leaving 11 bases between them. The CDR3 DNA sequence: TGCAGTGCTCGACATCGGAGCTCCTATAATTCACCCCTCCACTTT. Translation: CSARHRSSYNSPLHF.

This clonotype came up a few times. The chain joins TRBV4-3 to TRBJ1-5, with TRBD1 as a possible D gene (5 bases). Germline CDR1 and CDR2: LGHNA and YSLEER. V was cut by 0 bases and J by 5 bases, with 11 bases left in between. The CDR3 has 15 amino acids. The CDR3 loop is CASSQDSDRDQPQHF. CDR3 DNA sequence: TGCGCCAGCAGCCAAGATTCAGACAGAGATCAGCCCCAGCATTTT.

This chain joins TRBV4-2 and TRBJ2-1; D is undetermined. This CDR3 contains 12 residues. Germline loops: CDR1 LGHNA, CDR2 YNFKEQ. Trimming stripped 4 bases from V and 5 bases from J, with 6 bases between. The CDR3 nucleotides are TGTGCCAGCAGCCGCCCAGACAATGAGCAGTTCTTC. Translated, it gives CASSRPDNEQFF.

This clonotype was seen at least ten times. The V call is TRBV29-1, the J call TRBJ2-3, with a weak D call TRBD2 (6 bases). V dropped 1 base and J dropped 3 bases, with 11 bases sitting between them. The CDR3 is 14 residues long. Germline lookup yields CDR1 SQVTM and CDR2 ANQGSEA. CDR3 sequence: CSVEAGEGTDTQYF. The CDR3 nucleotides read TGCAGCGTTGAAGCGGGAGAGGGGACAGATACGCAGTATTTT.

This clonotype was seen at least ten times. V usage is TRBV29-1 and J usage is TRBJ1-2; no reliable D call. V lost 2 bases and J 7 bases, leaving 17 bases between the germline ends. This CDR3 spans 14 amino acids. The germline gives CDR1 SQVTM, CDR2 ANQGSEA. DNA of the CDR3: TGCAGCGTTGAACGCGTGACGGATACTGGTGGCTACACCTTC. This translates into CSVERVTDTGGYTF. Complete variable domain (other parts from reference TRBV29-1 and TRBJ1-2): SAVISQKPSRDICQRGTSLTIQCQVDSQVTMMFWYRQQPGQSLTLIATANQGSEATYESGFVIDKFPISRPNLTFSTLTVSNMSPEDSSIYLCSVERVTDTGGYTFGSGTRLTVV.

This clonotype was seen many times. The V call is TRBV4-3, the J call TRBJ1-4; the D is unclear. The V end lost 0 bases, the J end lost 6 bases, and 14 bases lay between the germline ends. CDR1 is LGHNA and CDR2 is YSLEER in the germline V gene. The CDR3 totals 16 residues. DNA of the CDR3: TGCGCCAGCAGCCAAGAATACGGTCCCTATGATGAAAAACTGTTTTTT. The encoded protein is CASSQEYGPYDEKLFF.

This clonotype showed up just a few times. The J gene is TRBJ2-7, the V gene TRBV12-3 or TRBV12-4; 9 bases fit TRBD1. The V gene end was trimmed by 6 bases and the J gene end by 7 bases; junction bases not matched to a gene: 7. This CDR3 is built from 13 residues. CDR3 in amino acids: CASSPTGGQEQYF. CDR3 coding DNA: TGTGCCAGCAGCCCGACAGGGGGGCAGGAGCAGTACTTC.

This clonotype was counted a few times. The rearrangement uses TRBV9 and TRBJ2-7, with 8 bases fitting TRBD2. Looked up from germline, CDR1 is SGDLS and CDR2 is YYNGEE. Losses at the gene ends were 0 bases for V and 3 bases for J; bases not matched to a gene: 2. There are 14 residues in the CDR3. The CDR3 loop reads CASSVDAGGYEQYF. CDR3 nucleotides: TGTGCCAGCAGCGTAGATGCGGGAGGCTACGAGCAGTACTTC.

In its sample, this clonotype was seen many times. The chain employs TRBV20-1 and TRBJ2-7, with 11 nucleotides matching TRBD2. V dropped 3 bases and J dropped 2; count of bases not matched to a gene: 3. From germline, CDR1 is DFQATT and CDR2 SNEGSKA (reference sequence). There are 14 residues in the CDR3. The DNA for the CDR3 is TGCAGTGCTAGGGATAGCGGGAGGGCCTACGAGCAGTACTTC. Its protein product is CSARDSGRAYEQYF.